A selection of T cell receptor beta chains follows, all from one sample in a study of blood T cell repertoires in COVID-19. TCRdb's table, derived via immunoSEQ multiplex PCR, lists solely in-frame clones and lacks some. This sample has 200,000 to 250,000 clones, with approximately 86% found just once. Sequencing used peripheral blood. The receptors here all came from a woman over 75 with acute or convalescent COVID-19. The CDR3 runs from the conserved cysteine through the conserved F or W. D genes are given only for firm matches. Size is stated for part of the rows, as once, few or many counts, or as a class when the clone is expanded.

cdr3_aa: CASSRIGQANTGELFF
cdr3_nt: TGCGCCAGCAGCCGGATCGGACAGGCTAACACCGGGGAGCTGTTTTTT
clone_size: NA
j_call: TRBJ2-2
v_call: TRBV4-1
d_call: TRBD1

cdr3_aa: CASSLSYSNNSPLHF
cdr3_nt: TGTGCCAGCAGCTTAAGCTACTCCAATAATTCACCCCTCCACTTT
clone_size: few
j_call: TRBJ1-6
v_call: TRBV7-2
d_call: NA

cdr3_aa: CASSSDSGKGQPQHF
cdr3_nt: TGTGCCAGCAGCTCCGATTCGGGGAAGGGACAGCCCCAGCATTTT
clone_size: few
j_call: TRBJ1-5
v_call: TRBV5-4
d_call: NA

cdr3_aa: CASSLAERRKETQYF
cdr3_nt: TGTGCCAGCAGCTTGGCCGAACGCAGAAAAGAGACCCAGTACTTC
clone_size: NA
j_call: TRBJ2-5
v_call: TRBV5-4
d_call: NA

cdr3_aa: CASSTAGGSSGNTIYF
cdr3_nt: TGTGCCAGCAGCACCGCAGGGGGCAGCTCTGGAAACACCATATATTTT
clone_size: NA
j_call: TRBJ1-3
v_call: TRBV9
d_call: TRBD1

cdr3_aa: CASSPDRDHGYTF
cdr3_nt: TGTGCCAGCAGCCCGGACAGGGACCATGGCTACACCTTC
clone_size: few
j_call: TRBJ1-2
v_call: TRBV27
d_call: TRBD1

cdr3_aa: CASSQDTGGRTEAFF
cdr3_nt: TGCGCCAGCAGCCAAGACACGGGGGGTCGGACTGAAGCTTTCTTT
clone_size: NA
j_call: TRBJ1-1
v_call: TRBV4-1
d_call: NA

cdr3_aa: CASSLAGLRYNTEAFF
cdr3_nt: TGTGCCAGCAGTTTAGCAGGTTTAAGGTACAACACTGAAGCTTTCTTT
clone_size: NA
j_call: TRBJ1-1
v_call: TRBV28
d_call: NA

cdr3_aa: CASSPGFWQPQHF
cdr3_nt: TGTGCCAGCAGTCCAGGGTTCTGGCAGCCCCAGCATTTT
clone_size: NA
j_call: TRBJ1-5
v_call: TRBV6-5
d_call: NA

cdr3_aa: CASSPRDRDTEAFF
cdr3_nt: TGCGCCAGCAGCCCCCGGGACAGGGACACTGAAGCTTTCTTT
clone_size: NA
j_call: TRBJ1-1
v_call: TRBV4-1
d_call: TRBD1

cdr3_aa: CASKPLAGGRTDTQYF
cdr3_nt: TGTGCCAGCAAGCCACTAGCGGGGGGACGCACAGATACGCAGTATTTT
clone_size: NA
j_call: TRBJ2-3
v_call: TRBV6-4
d_call: TRBD2

cdr3_aa: CASSLVGGDSYEQYF
cdr3_nt: TGTGCCAGCAGCTTAGTCGGCGGGGATTCCTACGAGCAGTACTTC
clone_size: NA
j_call: TRBJ2-7
v_call: TRBV7-8
d_call: NA

cdr3_aa: CASSLFSAGLGEKLFF
cdr3_nt: TGTGCCAGCAGTTTATTTTCAGCAGGGCTGGGCGAAAAACTGTTTTTT
clone_size: NA
j_call: TRBJ1-4
v_call: TRBV27
d_call: NA

cdr3_aa: CASSLVGDRSTDTQYF
cdr3_nt: TGCGCCAGCAGCTTGGTAGGGGACAGGAGCACAGATACGCAGTATTTT
clone_size: NA
j_call: TRBJ2-3
v_call: TRBV5-1
d_call: TRBD1

cdr3_aa: CASSLGGARTGELFF
cdr3_nt: TGTGCCAGCAGCCTAGGGGGGGCGCGAACCGGGGAGCTGTTTTTT
clone_size: NA
j_call: TRBJ2-2
v_call: TRBV3-1/TRBV3-2
d_call: NA

cdr3_aa: CASSLTGGAYGYTF
cdr3_nt: TGTGCCAGCAGCCTGACAGGGGGCGCTTATGGCTACACCTTC
clone_size: once
j_call: TRBJ1-2
v_call: TRBV3-1/TRBV3-2
d_call: TRBD1

cdr3_aa: CASSSQDRGYGYTF
cdr3_nt: TGTGCCAGTAGTTCCCAGGACAGGGGCTATGGCTACACCTTC
clone_size: NA
j_call: TRBJ1-2
v_call: TRBV19
d_call: TRBD1

cdr3_aa: CASSSGQGLSYEQYF
cdr3_nt: TGTGCCAGCAGTTCCGGACAGGGCCTTTCCTACGAGCAGTACTTC
clone_size: NA
j_call: TRBJ2-7
v_call: TRBV6-5
d_call: TRBD1

cdr3_aa: CASSLAGQATNEKLFF
cdr3_nt: TGCGCCAGCAGCTTGGCCGGACAGGCAACTAATGAAAAACTGTTTTTT
clone_size: few
j_call: TRBJ1-4
v_call: TRBV5-1
d_call: TRBD1

cdr3_aa: CASSPNLGTAQNIQYF
cdr3_nt: TGTGCCAGCTCACCCAACCTTGGGACAGCTCAAAACATTCAGTACTTC
clone_size: NA
j_call: TRBJ2-4
v_call: TRBV18
d_call: TRBD1

cdr3_aa: CASSTRTGGTDTQYF
cdr3_nt: TGTGCCAGCAGCACCCGGACAGGGGGCACAGATACGCAGTATTTT
clone_size: NA
j_call: TRBJ2-3
v_call: TRBV9
d_call: TRBD1

cdr3_aa: CASIVGRRGPYEQYF
cdr3_nt: TGTGCCAGCATCGTGGGTAGGCGGGGACCCTACGAGCAGTACTTC
clone_size: few
j_call: TRBJ2-7
v_call: TRBV6-5
d_call: NA

cdr3_aa: CASSPGTGGSGANVLTF
cdr3_nt: TGTGCCAGCAGCCCCGGGACAGGGGGCTCTGGGGCCAACGTCCTGACTTTC
clone_size: NA
j_call: TRBJ2-6
v_call: TRBV3-1/TRBV3-2
d_call: TRBD1

cdr3_aa: CASSEHWGQGYEAFF
cdr3_nt: TGTGCCAGCAGTGAACATTGGGGACAGGGGTATGAAGCTTTCTTT
clone_size: NA
j_call: TRBJ1-1
v_call: TRBV6-1
d_call: TRBD1

cdr3_aa: CASSEVGRGRSQHF
cdr3_nt: TGTGCCAGCAGTGAAGTGGGCAGGGGAAGGTCCCAGCATTTT
clone_size: NA
j_call: TRBJ1-5
v_call: TRBV6-1
d_call: NA

cdr3_aa: CASSRGGDSPLHF
cdr3_nt: TGTGCCAGCAGCCGGGGGGGGGATTCACCCCTCCACTTT
clone_size: once
j_call: TRBJ1-6
v_call: TRBV7-2
d_call: NA

cdr3_aa: CASSQGYGYTF
cdr3_nt: TGTGCCAGCAGCCAGGGGTATGGCTACACCTTC
clone_size: NA
j_call: TRBJ1-2
v_call: TRBV12-3/TRBV12-4
d_call: NA

cdr3_aa: CASSESTDFYGYTF
cdr3_nt: TGCGCCAGCAGTGAATCTACGGACTTCTATGGCTACACCTTC
clone_size: few
j_call: TRBJ1-2
v_call: TRBV5-1
d_call: NA

cdr3_aa: CASTETGTVNYGYTF
cdr3_nt: TGTGCCAGCACCGAGACAGGGACAGTTAACTATGGCTACACCTTC
clone_size: NA
j_call: TRBJ1-2
v_call: TRBV25-1
d_call: TRBD1

cdr3_aa: CASSLLTSFNNEQFF
cdr3_nt: TGTGCCAGCAGCTTATTGACTAGCTTCAATAATGAGCAGTTCTTC
clone_size: once
j_call: TRBJ2-1
v_call: TRBV7-2
d_call: TRBD2

cdr3_aa: CASSLGQGSLFF
cdr3_nt: TGTGCCAGCAGCTTAGGGCAGGGTAGCCTGTTTTTT
clone_size: once
j_call: TRBJ1-4
v_call: TRBV7-9
d_call: NA

cdr3_aa: CASSLGTGDYNEQFF
cdr3_nt: TGTGCCAGCAGCCTCGGGACAGGGGACTACAATGAGCAGTTCTTC
clone_size: NA
j_call: TRBJ2-1
v_call: TRBV5-5
d_call: TRBD1

cdr3_aa: CASSLESSGTGWVGAFF
cdr3_nt: TGTGCCAGCAGTCTCGAGTCGTCCGGGACAGGGTGGGTTGGAGCTTTCTTT
clone_size: NA
j_call: TRBJ1-1
v_call: TRBV27
d_call: TRBD1

cdr3_aa: CASSYWRDRVYANYGYTF
cdr3_nt: TGTGCCAGCAGTTACTGGCGGGACAGGGTCTATGCTAACTATGGCTACACCTTC
clone_size: few
j_call: TRBJ1-2
v_call: TRBV11-3
d_call: TRBD1

cdr3_aa: CASSRNPQGRNEKLFF
cdr3_nt: TGTGCCAGCAGCAGGAACCCACAGGGGAGGAATGAAAAACTGTTTTTT
clone_size: NA
j_call: TRBJ1-4
v_call: TRBV9
d_call: TRBD1

cdr3_aa: CASSQGQGRNNSPLHF
cdr3_nt: TGTGCCAGCAGCCAGGGACAGGGAAGAAATAATTCACCCCTCCACTTT
clone_size: NA
j_call: TRBJ1-6
v_call: TRBV4-2
d_call: TRBD1

cdr3_aa: CASSLSAYEQYF
cdr3_nt: TGTGCCAGCAGCTTATCAGCCTACGAGCAGTACTTC
clone_size: NA
j_call: TRBJ2-7
v_call: TRBV7-8
d_call: NA

cdr3_aa: CASTPFGTGNTGELFF
cdr3_nt: TGTGCCAGCACCCCCTTTGGGACAGGGAACACCGGGGAGCTGTTTTTT
clone_size: NA
j_call: TRBJ2-2
v_call: TRBV7-2
d_call: TRBD1

cdr3_aa: CASSSQGLSNQPQHF
cdr3_nt: TGTGCCAGCAGTTCTCAGGGGTTGAGCAATCAGCCCCAGCATTTT
clone_size: NA
j_call: TRBJ1-5
v_call: TRBV6-2/TRBV6-3
d_call: NA

cdr3_aa: CASSQGIANQPQHF
cdr3_nt: TGTGCCAGCAGCCAGGGAATTGCCAATCAGCCCCAGCATTTT
clone_size: NA
j_call: TRBJ1-5
v_call: TRBV7-2
d_call: NA

cdr3_aa: CASSDRQARTGELFF
cdr3_nt: TGTGCCAGCAGCGACCGACAGGCCCGAACCGGGGAGCTGTTTTTT
clone_size: few
j_call: TRBJ2-2
v_call: TRBV11-1
d_call: NA

cdr3_aa: CATEVRESSYEQYF
cdr3_nt: TGTGCCACCGAGGTCCGGGAGTCCTCCTACGAGCAGTACTTC
clone_size: NA
j_call: TRBJ2-7
v_call: TRBV10-3
d_call: NA

cdr3_aa: CASSFRGTGELFF
cdr3_nt: TGTGCCAGCAGCTTCAGGGGCACCGGGGAGCTGTTTTTT
clone_size: NA
j_call: TRBJ2-2
v_call: TRBV7-3
d_call: NA

cdr3_aa: CASSLSSANTEAFF
cdr3_nt: TGCGCCAGCAGCTTGAGCTCCGCGAACACTGAAGCTTTCTTT
clone_size: NA
j_call: TRBJ1-1
v_call: TRBV5-1
d_call: NA

cdr3_aa: CASSPPMKPDTQYF
cdr3_nt: TGTGCCAGCTCACCACCGATGAAGCCAGATACGCAGTATTTT
clone_size: NA
j_call: TRBJ2-3
v_call: TRBV18
d_call: NA

cdr3_aa: CASSLDQYGGNTIYF
cdr3_nt: TGCGCCAGCAGCTTGGACCAATACGGTGGAAACACCATATATTTT
clone_size: NA
j_call: TRBJ1-3
v_call: TRBV5-1
d_call: NA

cdr3_aa: CASSPDRVGTFF
cdr3_nt: TGTGCCAGCAGTCCCGACAGGGTTGGGACTTTCTTT
clone_size: NA
j_call: TRBJ1-1
v_call: TRBV6-5
d_call: TRBD1

cdr3_aa: CASSQGPQETQYF
cdr3_nt: TGTGCCAGCAGCCAGGGGCCGCAAGAGACCCAGTACTTC
clone_size: NA
j_call: TRBJ2-5
v_call: TRBV9
d_call: NA

cdr3_aa: CASSFRTGEGGYTF
cdr3_nt: TGTGCCAGCAGCTTCCGGACAGGGGAAGGTGGCTACACCTTC
clone_size: few
j_call: TRBJ1-2
v_call: TRBV7-2
d_call: TRBD1

cdr3_aa: CASSIGHQNTEAFF
cdr3_nt: TGCGCCAGCAGCATTGGACACCAGAACACTGAAGCTTTCTTT
clone_size: NA
j_call: TRBJ1-1
v_call: TRBV5-1
d_call: NA

cdr3_aa: CASRIRDSNNSPLHF
cdr3_nt: TGTGCCAGCAGGATCCGGGACAGCAATAATTCACCCCTCCACTTT
clone_size: NA
j_call: TRBJ1-6
v_call: TRBV2
d_call: TRBD1

cdr3_aa: CASSFTSGGAFNNEQFF
cdr3_nt: TGTGCCAGCAGCTTCACTAGCGGGGGGGCTTTCAACAATGAGCAGTTCTTC
clone_size: NA
j_call: TRBJ2-1
v_call: TRBV11-3
d_call: TRBD2

cdr3_aa: CASSLGTGGNQPQHF
cdr3_nt: TGCGCCAGCAGCTTGGGGACAGGGGGGAATCAGCCCCAGCATTTT
clone_size: once
j_call: TRBJ1-5
v_call: TRBV5-1
d_call: TRBD1

cdr3_aa: CASSLGQGGNEKLFF
cdr3_nt: TGTGCCAGCAGCTTAGGACAGGGGGGTAATGAAAAACTGTTTTTT
clone_size: NA
j_call: TRBJ1-4
v_call: TRBV7-6
d_call: TRBD1

cdr3_aa: CASSQDRVATNEKLFF
cdr3_nt: TGTGCCAGCAGCCAAGACAGGGTTGCAACTAATGAAAAACTGTTTTTT
clone_size: NA
j_call: TRBJ1-4
v_call: TRBV3-1/TRBV3-2
d_call: NA

cdr3_aa: CATKPGLAGGRSTDTQYF
cdr3_nt: TGTGCCACCAAGCCGGGACTAGCGGGGGGCCGCAGCACAGATACGCAGTATTTT
clone_size: NA
j_call: TRBJ2-3
v_call: TRBV10-3
d_call: TRBD2